The source of this T cell receptor (beta chain) is a study of technical replicates of blood from a handful of donors. The germline V gene encodes CDR1 SNHLY and CDR2 FYNNEI. V lost 0 bases, J lost 4 bases, and 18 bases lay in between. This CDR3 has 18 amino acids. The protocol was immunoSEQ multiplex PCR, while the TCRdb copy is restricted to in-frame clones and leaves out a portion. The sample contains around 15,000 clones, more than 75% of which appear only once. The chain couples TRBV2 to TRBJ2-2; tentatively, D is TRBD2 (6 bases). The sequence came from a human donor in good health. The sample comprised PBMCs. In DNA, the CDR3 is TGTGCCAGCAGTGAAGCGTGGGAACTAGCCGTGAGCACCGGGGAGCTGTTTTTT. Protein product: CASSEAWELAVSTGELFF.